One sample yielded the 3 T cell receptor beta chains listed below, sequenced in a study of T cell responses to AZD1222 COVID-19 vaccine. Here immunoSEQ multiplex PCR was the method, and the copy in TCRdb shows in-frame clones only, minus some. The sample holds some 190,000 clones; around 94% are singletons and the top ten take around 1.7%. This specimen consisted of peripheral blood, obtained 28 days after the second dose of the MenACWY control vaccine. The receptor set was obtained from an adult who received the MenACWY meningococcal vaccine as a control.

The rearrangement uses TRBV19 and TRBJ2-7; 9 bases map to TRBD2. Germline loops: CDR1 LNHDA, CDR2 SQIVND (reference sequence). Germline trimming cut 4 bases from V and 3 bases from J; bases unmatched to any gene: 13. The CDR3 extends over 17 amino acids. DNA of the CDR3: TGTGCCAGTAGTACTCACCCCTCTATAGCGGGAGTCTACGAGCAGTACTTC. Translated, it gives CASSTHPSIAGVYEQYF.

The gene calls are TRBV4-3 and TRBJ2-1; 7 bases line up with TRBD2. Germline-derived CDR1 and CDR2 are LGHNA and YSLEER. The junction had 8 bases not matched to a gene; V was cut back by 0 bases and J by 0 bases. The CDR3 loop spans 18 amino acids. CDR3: CASSQDLGGGSSYNEQFF. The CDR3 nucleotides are TGCGCCAGCAGCCAAGATCTGGGAGGCGGGAGCTCCTACAATGAGCAGTTCTTC.

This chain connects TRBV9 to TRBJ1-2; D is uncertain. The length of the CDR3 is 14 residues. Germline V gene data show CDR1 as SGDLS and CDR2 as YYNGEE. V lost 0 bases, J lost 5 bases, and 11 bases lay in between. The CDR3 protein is CASSVGGGTYGYTF. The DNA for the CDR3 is TGTGCCAGCAGCGTAGGTGGCGGCACTTATGGCTACACCTTC.